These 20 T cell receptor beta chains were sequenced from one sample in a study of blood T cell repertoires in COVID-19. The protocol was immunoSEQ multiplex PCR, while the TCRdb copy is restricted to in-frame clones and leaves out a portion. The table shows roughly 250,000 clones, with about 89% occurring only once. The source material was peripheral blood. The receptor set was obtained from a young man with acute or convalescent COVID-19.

Written as DNA, the CDR3 is TGCGCCAGCAGCTCACCCCGGACTAGCGGGAGAGCGTCCTACAATGAGCAGTTCTTC. Translation gives CASSSPRTSGRASYNEQFF. V gene TRBV5-1 combines with J gene TRBJ2-1; TRBD2 matches 13 bases. Germline V CDR1 and CDR2: SGHRS, YFSETQ. This CDR3 spans 19 amino acids. The V and J ends lost 3 bases and 1 base, in that order; junction bases with no gene match: 10.

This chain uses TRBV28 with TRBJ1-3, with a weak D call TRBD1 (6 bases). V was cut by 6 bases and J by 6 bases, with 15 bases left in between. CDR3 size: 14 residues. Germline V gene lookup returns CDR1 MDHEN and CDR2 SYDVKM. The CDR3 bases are TGTGCCAGCAGCCCTAGGGGGTTGGAAAACACCATATATTTT. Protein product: CASSPRGLENTIYF. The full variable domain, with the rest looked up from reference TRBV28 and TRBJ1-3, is DVKVTQSSRYLVKRTGEKVFLECVQDMDHENMFWYRQDPGLGLRLIYFSYDVKMKEKGDIPEGYSVSREKKERFSLILESASTNQTSMYLCASSPRGLENTIYFGEGSWLTVV.

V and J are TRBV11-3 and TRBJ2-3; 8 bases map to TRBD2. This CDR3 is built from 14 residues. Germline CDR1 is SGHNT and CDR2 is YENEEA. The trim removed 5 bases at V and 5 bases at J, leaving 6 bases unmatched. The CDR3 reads CASSRGGQEDTQYF. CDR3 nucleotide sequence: TGTGCCAGCAGCCGGGGGGGCCAGGAAGATACGCAGTATTTT.

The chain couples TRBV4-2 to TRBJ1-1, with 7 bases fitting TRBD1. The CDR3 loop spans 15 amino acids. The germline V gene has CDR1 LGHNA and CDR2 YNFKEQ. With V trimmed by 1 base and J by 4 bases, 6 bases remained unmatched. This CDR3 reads CASSQVGTAGTEAFF. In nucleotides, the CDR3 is TGTGCCAGCAGCCAAGTCGGGACAGCGGGCACTGAAGCTTTCTTT.

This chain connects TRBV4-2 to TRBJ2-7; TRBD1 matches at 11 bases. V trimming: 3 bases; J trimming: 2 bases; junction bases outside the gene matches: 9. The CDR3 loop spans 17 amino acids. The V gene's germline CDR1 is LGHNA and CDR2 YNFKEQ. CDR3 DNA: TGTGCCAGCAGCCAGGACCGGGACAGGGGGATCCCCTACGAGCAGTACTTC. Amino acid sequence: CASSQDRDRGIPYEQYF.

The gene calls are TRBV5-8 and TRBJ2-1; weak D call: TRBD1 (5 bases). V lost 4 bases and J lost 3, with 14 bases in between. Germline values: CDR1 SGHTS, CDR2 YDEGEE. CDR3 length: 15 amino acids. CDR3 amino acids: CASSRRGANYNEQFF. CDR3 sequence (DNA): TGTGCCAGCAGCCGAAGGGGCGCGAACTACAATGAGCAGTTCTTC.

DNA for the CDR3: TGTGCCAGTAGTATACAAACAGGGGGCTTGTACGAGCAGTACTTC. It codes for CASSIQTGGLYEQYF. The chain has TRBV19 and TRBJ2-7, with 9 bases that match TRBD1. V shed 2 bases, J shed 4 bases, and the junction held 6 bases outside the gene matches. Germline V gives CDR1 LNHDA, CDR2 SQIVND (reference sequence). The CDR3 loop spans 15 amino acids.

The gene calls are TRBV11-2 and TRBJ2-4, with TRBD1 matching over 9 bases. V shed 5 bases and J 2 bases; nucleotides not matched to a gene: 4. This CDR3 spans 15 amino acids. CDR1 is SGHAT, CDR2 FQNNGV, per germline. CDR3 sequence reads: CASSLGTGPKNIQYF. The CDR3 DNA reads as TGTGCCAGCAGCCTCGGGACAGGGCCCAAAAACATTCAGTACTTC.

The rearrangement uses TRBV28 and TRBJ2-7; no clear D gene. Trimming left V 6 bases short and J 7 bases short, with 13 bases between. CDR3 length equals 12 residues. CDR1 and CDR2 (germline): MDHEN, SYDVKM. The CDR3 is CASSSSQFEQYF. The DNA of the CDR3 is TGTGCCAGCAGCTCCTCTCAGTTTGAGCAGTACTTC.

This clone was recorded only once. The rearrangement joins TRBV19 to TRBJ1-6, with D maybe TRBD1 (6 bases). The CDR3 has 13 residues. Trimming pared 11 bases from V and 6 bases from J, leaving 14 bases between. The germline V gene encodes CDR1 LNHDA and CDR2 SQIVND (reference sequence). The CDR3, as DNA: TGTGCCTCGAAGCAGGGGACTAATTCACCCCTCCACTTT. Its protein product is CASKQGTNSPLHF.

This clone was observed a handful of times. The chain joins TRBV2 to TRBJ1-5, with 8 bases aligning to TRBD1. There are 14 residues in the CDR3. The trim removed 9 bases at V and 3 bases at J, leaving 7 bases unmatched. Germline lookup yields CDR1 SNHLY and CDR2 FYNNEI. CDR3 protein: CASNRGGLNQPQHF. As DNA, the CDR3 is TGTGCCAGTAACAGGGGGGGTCTCAATCAGCCCCAGCATTTT.

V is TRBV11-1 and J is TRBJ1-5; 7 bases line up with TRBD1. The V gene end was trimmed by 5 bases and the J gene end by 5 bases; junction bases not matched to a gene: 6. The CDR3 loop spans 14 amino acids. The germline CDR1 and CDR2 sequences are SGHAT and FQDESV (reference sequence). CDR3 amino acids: CASSPRDSYQPQHF. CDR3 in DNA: TGTGCCAGCAGCCCGCGGGACAGCTATCAGCCCCAGCATTTT.

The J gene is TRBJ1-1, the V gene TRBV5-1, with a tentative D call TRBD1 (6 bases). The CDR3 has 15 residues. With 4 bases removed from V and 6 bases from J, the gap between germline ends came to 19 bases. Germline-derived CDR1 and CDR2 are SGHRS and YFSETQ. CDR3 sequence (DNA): TGCGCCAGCAGCCAGGATGTGACAGGTCGTCCTGAAGCTTTCTTT. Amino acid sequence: CASSQDVTGRPEAFF.

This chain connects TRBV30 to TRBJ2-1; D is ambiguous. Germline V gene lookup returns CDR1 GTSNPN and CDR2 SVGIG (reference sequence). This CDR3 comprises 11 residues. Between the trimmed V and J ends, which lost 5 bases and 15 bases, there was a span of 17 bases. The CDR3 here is CAWGVIDSAFF. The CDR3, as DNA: TGTGCCTGGGGGGTTATAGACTCGGCGTTCTTC.

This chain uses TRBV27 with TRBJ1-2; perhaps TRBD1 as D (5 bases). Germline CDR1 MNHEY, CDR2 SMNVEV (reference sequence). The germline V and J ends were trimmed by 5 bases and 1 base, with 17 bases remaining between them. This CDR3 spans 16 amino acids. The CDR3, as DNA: TGTGCCAGCAGTACAACTTCGCAGGGAGGTAACTATGGCTACACCTTC. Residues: CASSTTSQGGNYGYTF.

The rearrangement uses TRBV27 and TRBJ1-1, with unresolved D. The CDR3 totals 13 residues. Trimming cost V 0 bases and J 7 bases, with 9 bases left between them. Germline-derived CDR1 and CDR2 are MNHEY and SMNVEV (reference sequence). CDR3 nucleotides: TGTGCCAGCAGTTTATCGGCTGGTCATGAAGCTTTCTTT. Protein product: CASSLSAGHEAFF.

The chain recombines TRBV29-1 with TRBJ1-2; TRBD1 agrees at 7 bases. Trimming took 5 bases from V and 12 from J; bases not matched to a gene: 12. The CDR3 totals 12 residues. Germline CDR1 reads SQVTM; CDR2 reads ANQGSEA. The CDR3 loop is CSVHQQGKRDTF. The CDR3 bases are TGCAGCGTTCATCAACAGGGGAAGAGGGACACCTTC.

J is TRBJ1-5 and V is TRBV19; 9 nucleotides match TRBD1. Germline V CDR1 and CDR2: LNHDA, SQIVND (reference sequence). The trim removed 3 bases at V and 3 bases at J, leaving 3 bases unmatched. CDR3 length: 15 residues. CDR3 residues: CASSITGGFNQPQHF. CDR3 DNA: TGTGCCAGTAGTATTACAGGGGGCTTCAATCAGCCCCAGCATTTT. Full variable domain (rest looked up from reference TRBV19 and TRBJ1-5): DGGITQSPKYLFRKEGQNVTLSCEQNLNHDAMYWYRQDPGQGLRLIYYSQIVNDFQKGDIAEGYSVSREKKESFPLTVTSAQKNPTAFYLCASSITGGFNQPQHFGDGTRLSIL.

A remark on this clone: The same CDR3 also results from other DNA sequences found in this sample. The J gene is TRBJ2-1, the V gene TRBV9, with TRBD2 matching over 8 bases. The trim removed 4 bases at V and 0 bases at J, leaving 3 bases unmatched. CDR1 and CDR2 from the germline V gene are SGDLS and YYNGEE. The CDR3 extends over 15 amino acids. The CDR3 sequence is CASSPSGSSYNEQFF. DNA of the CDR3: TGTGCCAGCAGCCCAAGCGGGAGCTCCTACAATGAGCAGTTCTTC.

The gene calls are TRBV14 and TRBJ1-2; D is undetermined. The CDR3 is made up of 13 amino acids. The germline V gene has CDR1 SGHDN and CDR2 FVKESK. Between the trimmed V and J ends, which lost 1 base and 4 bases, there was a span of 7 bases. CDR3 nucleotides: TGTGCCAGCAGCCAAGTCCCAGGCTATGGCTACACCTTC. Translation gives CASSQVPGYGYTF.